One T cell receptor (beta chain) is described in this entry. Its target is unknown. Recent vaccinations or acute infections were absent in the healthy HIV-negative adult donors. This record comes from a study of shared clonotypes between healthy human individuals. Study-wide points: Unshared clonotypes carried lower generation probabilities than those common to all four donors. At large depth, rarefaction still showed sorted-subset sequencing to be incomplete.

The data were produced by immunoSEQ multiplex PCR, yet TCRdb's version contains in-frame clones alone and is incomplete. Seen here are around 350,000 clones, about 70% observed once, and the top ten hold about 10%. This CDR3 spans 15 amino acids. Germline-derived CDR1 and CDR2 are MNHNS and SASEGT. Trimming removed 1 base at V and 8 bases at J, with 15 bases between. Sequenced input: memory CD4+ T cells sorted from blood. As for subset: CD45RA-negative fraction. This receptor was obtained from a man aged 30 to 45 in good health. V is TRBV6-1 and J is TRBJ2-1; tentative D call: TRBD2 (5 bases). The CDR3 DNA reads TGTGCCAGCAGTGAAGGTTGGCGGGTTAGTGATGAGCAGTTCTTC. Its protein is CASSEGWRVSDEQFF.